This T cell receptor (beta chain) was recovered during a study of shared clonotypes between healthy human individuals. The V gene's germline CDR1 is SQVTM and CDR2 ANQGSEA. After removal of 3 bases from V and 4 bases from J, the junction contained 2 bases not matched to a gene. The CDR3 extends over 12 amino acids. When replicate PCRs were run on sorted subsets, they used 150 to 200 ng DNA, around 33,000 T cell genomes. Per the authors' pipeline: ImmunoSEQ supplied junction-only sequences lacking quality scores, so filtering was different. Produced via immunoSEQ multiplex PCR; TCRdb's table is partial and in-frame only. The V and J calls and clone size are taken from that table; D and trimming were inferred from the DNA. The data hold about 2 million clones, with 95% observed a single time. With respect to this clone: Other DNA sequences in this sample translate to the same CDR3.

The J gene is TRBJ1-1, the V gene TRBV29-1; 7 bases line up with TRBD1. Sequenced sample: naive CD4+ T cells sorted from blood. Sample subset: CD45RA+ positively selected. The clonotype comes from a man aged 18 to 35 in good health. CDR3 residues: CSVDRGGTEAFF. CDR3 nucleotides: TGCAGCGTTGACAGGGGGGGCACTGAAGCTTTCTTT.